The T cell receptor (beta chain) described here comes from a study of memory CD4+ T cells and cytomegalovirus serostatus. Single viable CD3+CD4+CD8-CD45RO+ cells were sorted as the memory CD4+ T cells. Generated by immunoSEQ multiplex PCR, the TCRdb table keeps only in-frame clones and is missing some. The sample includes about 31,000 clones, roughly 80% of them seen just once. For this clone: The sample holds other DNA sequences that translate to the same CDR3.

Trimming at V came to 1 base and at J to 4 bases, leaving 2 bases not matched to a gene. The CDR3 spans 14 residues. Per germline, CDR1 LNHDA and CDR2 SQIVND (reference sequence). This clonotype was sampled from an adult in good health and CMV-seronegative. Some clones in this sample may be carry-over from other donors' samples. The specimen was memory CD4+ T cells from blood. The chain recombines TRBV19 with TRBJ2-5, with TRBD1 matching over 8 bases. In DNA, the CDR3 is TGTGCCAGTAGTATAGGTCAGGGGGCAGAGACCCAGTACTTC. Translating gives CASSIGQGAETQYF.